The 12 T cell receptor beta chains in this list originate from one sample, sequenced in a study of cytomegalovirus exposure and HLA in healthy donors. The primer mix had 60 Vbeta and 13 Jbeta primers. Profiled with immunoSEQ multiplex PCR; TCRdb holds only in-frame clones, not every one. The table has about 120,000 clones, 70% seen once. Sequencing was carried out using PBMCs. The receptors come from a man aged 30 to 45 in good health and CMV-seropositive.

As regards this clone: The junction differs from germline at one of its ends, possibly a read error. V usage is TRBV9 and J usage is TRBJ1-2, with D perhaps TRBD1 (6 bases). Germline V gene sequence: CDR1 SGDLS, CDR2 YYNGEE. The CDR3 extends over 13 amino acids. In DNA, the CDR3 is TGTGCCAGCAGCAGGGGATTAGGGGACAACCCCCACTTC. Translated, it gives CASSRGLGDNPHF.

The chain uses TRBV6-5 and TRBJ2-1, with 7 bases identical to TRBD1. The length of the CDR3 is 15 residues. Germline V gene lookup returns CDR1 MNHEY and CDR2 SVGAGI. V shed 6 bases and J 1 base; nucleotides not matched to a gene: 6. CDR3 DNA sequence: TGTGCCAGCAGCCCGACAGGGTATTCCTACAATGAGCAGTTCTTC. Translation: CASSPTGYSYNEQFF.

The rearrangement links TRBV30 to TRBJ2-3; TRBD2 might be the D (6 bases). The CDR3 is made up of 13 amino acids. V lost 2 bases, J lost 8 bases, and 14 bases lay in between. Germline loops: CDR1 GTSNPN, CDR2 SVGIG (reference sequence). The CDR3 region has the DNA TGTGCCTGGAGTAACGAGGTGGGGGGTACGCAGTATTTT. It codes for CAWSNEVGGTQYF.

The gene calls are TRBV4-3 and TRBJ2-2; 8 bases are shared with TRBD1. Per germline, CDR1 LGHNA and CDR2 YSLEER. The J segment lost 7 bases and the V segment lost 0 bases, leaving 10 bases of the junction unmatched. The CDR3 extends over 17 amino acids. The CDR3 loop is CASSQDPGGAGNGELFF. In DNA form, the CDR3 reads TGCGCCAGCAGCCAAGATCCAGGGGGCGCAGGTAACGGGGAGCTGTTTTTT.

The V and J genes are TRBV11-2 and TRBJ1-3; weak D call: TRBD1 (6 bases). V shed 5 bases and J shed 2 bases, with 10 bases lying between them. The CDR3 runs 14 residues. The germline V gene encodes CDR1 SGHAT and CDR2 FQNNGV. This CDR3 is CASSLGTTGNTIYF. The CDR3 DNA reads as TGTGCCAGCAGCCTCGGGACAACTGGAAACACCATATATTTT.

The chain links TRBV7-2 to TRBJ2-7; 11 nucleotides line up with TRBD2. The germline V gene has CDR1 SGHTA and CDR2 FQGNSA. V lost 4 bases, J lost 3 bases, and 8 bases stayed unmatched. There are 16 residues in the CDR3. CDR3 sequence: CASSSIAGGGFYEQYV. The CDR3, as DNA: TGTGCCAGCAGCTCGATAGCGGGAGGGGGGTTCTACGAGCAGTACGTC.

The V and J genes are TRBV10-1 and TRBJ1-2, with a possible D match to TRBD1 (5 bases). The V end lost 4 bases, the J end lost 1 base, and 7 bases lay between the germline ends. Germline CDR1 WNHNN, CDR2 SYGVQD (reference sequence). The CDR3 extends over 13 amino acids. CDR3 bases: TGCGCCAGCAGTGGGGGCCTTAACTATGGCTACACCTTC. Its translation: CASSGGLNYGYTF.

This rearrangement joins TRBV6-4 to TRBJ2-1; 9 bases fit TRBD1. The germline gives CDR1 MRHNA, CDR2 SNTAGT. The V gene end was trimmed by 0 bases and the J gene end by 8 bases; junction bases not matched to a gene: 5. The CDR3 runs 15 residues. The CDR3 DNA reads TGTGCCAGCAGTGACTCCGGGACAGGGAGGGATGAGCAGTTCTTC. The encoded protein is CASSDSGTGRDEQFF.

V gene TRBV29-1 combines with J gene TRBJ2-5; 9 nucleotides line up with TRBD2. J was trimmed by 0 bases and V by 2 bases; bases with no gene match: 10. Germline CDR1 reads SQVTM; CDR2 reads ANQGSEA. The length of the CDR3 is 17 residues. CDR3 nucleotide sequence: TGCAGCGTTGAATTGACTAGCGGCCTACCGTACCAAGAGACCCAGTACTTC. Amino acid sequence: CSVELTSGLPYQETQYF.

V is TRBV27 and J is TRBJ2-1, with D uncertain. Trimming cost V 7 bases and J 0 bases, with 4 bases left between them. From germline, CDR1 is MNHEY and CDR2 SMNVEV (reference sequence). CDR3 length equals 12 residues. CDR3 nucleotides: TGTGCCAGCACGGGCTCCTACAATGAGCAGTTCTTC. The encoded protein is CASTGSYNEQFF.

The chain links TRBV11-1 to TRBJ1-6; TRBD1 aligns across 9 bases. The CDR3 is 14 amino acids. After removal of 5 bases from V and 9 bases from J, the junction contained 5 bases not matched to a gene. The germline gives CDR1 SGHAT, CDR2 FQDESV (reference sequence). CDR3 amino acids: CASSVGTGTSPLHF. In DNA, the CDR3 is TGTGCCAGCAGCGTCGGGACAGGGACTTCACCCCTCCACTTT.

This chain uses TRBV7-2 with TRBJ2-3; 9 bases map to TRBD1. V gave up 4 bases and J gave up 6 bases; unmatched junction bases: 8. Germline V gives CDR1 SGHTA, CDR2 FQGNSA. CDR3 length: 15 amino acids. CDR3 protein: CASSWGQGRSDTQYF. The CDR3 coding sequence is TGTGCCAGCAGCTGGGGACAGGGAAGGTCGGATACGCAGTATTTT.